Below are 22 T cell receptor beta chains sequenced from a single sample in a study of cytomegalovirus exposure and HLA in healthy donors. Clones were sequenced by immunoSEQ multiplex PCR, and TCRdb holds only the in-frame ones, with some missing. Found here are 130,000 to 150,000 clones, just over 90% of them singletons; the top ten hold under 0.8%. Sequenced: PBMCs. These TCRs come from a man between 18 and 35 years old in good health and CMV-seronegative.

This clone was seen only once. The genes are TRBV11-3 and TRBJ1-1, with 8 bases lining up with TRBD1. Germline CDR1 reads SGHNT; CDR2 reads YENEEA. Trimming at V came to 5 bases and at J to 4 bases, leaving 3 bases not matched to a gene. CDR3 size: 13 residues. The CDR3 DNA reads TGTGCCAGCAGCGAGACAGGGGCCACTGAAGCTTTCTTT. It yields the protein CASSETGATEAFF.

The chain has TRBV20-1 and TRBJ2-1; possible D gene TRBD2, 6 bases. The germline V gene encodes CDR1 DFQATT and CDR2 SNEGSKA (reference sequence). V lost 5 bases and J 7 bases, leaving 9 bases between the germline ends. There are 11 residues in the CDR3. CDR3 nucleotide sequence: TGCAGTGCTTTCCGGGGGAATGAGCAGTTCTTC. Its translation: CSAFRGNEQFF.

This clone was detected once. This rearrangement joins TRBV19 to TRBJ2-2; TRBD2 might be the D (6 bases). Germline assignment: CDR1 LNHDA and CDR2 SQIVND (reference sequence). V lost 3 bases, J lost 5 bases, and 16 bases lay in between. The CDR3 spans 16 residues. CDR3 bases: TGTGCCAGTAGTATGATAAGCGGGCGTTCTACCGGGGAGCTGTTTTTT. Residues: CASSMISGRSTGELFF.

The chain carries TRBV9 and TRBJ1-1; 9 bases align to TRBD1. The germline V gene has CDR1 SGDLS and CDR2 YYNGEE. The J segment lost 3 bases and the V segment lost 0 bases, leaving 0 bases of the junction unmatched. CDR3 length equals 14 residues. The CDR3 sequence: CASSVGDRDTEAFF. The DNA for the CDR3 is TGTGCCAGCAGCGTAGGGGACAGGGACACTGAAGCTTTCTTT. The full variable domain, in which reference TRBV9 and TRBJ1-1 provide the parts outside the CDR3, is DSGVTQTPKHLITATGQRVTLRCSPRSGDLSVYWYQQSLDQGLQFLIQYYNGEERAKGNILERFSAQQFPDLHSELNLSSLELGDSALYFCASSVGDRDTEAFFGQGTRLTVV.

The CDR3 nucleotides read TGTGCCAGCAGTACCCTAGCTTTAACGCGGGAGACCCAGTACTTC. Encoded protein: CASSTLALTRETQYF. The V call is TRBV6-1, the J call TRBJ2-5; perhaps TRBD2 as D (5 bases). CDR1 is MNHNS and CDR2 is SASEGT in the germline V gene. CDR3 length equals 15 residues. V shed 5 bases and J shed 5 bases, with 18 bases lying between them.

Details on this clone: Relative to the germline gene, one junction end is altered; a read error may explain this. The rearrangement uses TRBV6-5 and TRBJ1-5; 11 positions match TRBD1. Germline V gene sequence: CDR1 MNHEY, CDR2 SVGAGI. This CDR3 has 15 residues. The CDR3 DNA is TGTGCCAGCAGTAGTAGGACAGGGGGCAACCAGCCCCAGCATTTT. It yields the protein CASSSRTGGNQPQHF.

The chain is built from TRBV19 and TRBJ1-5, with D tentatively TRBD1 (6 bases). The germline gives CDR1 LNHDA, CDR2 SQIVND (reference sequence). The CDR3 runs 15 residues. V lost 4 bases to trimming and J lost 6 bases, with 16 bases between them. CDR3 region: CASSKIRDITQPQHF. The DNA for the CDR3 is TGTGCCAGTAGTAAGATCCGGGACATCACTCAGCCCCAGCATTTT.

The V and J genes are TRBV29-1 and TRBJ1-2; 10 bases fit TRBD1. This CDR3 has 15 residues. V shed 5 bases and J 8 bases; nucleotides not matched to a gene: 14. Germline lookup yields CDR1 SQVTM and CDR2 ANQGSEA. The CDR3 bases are TGCAGCGTTTCGAGCGTTGGACAGGGGGTTCGAGGCTACACCTTC. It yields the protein CSVSSVGQGVRGYTF.

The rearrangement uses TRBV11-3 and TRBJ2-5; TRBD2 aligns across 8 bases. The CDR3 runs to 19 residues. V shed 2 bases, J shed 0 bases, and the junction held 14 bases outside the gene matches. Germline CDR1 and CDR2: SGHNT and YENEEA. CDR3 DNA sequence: TGTGCCAGCAGCTTACCATCTGTCTGGAGCGGGAGAAACCAAGAGACCCAGTACTTC. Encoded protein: CASSLPSVWSGRNQETQYF.

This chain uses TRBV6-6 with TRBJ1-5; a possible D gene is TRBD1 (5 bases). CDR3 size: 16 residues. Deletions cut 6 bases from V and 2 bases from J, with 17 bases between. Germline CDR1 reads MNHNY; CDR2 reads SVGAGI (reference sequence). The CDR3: CASSRVVGVGNQPQHF. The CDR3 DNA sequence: TGTGCCAGCAGCCGTGTGGTAGGGGTGGGCAATCAGCCCCAGCATTTT.

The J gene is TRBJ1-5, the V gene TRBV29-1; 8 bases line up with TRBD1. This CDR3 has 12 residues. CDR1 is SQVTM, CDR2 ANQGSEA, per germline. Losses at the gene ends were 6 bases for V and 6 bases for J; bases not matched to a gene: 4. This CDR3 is CSVVDRGQPQHF. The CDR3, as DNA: TGCAGCGTCGTCGACAGGGGTCAGCCCCAGCATTTT.

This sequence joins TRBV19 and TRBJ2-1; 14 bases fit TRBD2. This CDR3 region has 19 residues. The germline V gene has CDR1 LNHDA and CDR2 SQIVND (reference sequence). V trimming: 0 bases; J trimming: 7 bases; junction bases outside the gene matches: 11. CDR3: CASSIDHRLAGGRRNEQFF. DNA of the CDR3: TGTGCCAGTAGTATAGATCATCGACTAGCGGGAGGGAGAAGAAATGAGCAGTTCTTC.

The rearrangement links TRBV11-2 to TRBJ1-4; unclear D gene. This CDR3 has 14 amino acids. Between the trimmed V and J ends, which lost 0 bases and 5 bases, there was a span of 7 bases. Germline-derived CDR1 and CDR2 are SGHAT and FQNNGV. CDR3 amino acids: CASSLDRMNEKLFF. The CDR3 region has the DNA TGTGCCAGCAGCTTAGACAGGATGAATGAAAAACTGTTTTTT.

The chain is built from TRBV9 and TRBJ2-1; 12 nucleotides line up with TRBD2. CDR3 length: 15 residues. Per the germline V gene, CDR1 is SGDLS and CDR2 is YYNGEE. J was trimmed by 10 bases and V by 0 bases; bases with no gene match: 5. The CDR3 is CASSVASGRASEQFF. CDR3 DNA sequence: TGTGCCAGCAGCGTAGCTAGCGGGAGGGCCAGCGAGCAGTTCTTC.

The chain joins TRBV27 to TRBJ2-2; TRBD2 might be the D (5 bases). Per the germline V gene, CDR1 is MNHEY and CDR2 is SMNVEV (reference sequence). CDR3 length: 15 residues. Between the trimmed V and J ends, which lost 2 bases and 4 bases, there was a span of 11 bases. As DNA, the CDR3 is TGTGCCAGCAGTTTAGTGGGAGATTTCACCGGGGAGCTGTTTTTT. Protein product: CASSLVGDFTGELFF.

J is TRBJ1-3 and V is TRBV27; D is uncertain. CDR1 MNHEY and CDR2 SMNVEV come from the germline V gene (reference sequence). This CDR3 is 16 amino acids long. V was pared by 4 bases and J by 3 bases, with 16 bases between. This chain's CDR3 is CASSSARGGIGNTIYF. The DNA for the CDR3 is TGTGCCAGCAGTTCCGCCCGGGGAGGGATTGGAAACACCATATATTTT.

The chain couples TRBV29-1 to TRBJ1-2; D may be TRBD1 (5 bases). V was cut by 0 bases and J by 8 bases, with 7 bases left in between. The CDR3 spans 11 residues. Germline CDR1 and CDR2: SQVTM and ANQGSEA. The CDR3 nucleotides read TGCAGCGTTGAAGACAGGGCCGGCTACACCTTC. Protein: CSVEDRAGYTF. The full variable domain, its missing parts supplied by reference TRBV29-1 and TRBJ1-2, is SAVISQKPSRDICQRGTSLTIQCQVDSQVTMMFWYRQQPGQSLTLIATANQGSEATYESGFVIDKFPISRPNLTFSTLTVSNMSPEDSSIYLCSVEDRAGYTFGSGTRLTVV.

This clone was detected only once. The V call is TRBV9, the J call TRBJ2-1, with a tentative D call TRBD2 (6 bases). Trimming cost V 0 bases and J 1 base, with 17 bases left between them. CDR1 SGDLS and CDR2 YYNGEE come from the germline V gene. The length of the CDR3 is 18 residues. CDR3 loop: CASSVAPPQGGSYNEQFF. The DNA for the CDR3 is TGTGCCAGCAGCGTAGCTCCCCCCCAGGGAGGTTCCTACAATGAGCAGTTCTTC.

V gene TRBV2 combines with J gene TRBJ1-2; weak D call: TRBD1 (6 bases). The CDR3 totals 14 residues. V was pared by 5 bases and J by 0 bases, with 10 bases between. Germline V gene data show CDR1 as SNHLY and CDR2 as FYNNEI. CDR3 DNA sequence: TGTGCCAGCAGTAACAGGGTTGCTAACTATGGCTACACCTTC. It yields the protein CASSNRVANYGYTF.

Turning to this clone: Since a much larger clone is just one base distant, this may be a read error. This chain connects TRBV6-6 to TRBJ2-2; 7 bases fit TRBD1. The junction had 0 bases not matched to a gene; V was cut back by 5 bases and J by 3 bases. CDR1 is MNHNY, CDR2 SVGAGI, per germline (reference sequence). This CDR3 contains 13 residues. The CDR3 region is CASSDRDTGELFF. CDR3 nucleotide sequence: TGTGCCAGCAGTGACAGGGACACCGGGGAGCTGTTTTTT.

In DNA, the CDR3 is TGCAGCGTTACAGGGGACCTCACAGATACGCAGTATTTT. This translates into CSVTGDLTDTQYF. The chain carries TRBV29-1 and TRBJ2-3; TRBD1 agrees at 7 bases. This CDR3 has 13 amino acids. The germline CDR1 and CDR2 sequences are SQVTM and ANQGSEA. Unmatched junction bases numbered 4, after V lost 5 bases and J lost 2 bases.

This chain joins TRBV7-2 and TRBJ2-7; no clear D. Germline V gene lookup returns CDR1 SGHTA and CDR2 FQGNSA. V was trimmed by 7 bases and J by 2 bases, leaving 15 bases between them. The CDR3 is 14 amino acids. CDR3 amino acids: CASTRSPETYEQYF. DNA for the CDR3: TGTGCCAGCACCAGGTCTCCCGAAACCTACGAGCAGTACTTC.